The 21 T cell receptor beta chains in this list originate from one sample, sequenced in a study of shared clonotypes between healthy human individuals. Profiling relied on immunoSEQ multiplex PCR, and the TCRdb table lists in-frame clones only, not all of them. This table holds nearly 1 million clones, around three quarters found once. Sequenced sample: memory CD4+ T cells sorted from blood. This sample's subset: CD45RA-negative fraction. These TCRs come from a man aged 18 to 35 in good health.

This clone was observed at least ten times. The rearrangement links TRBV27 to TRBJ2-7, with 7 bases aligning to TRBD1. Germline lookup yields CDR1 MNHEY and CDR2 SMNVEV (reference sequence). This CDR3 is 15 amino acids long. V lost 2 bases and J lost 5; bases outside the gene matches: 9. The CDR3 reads CASSLVPTGNNEQYF. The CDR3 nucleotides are TGTGCCAGCAGTTTAGTACCGACAGGGAATAACGAGCAGTACTTC.

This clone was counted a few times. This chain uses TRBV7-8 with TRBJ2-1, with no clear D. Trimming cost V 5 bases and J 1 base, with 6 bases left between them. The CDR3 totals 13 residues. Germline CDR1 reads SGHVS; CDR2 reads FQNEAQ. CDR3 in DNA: TGTGCCAGCAGCCAAATTTCCTACAATGAGCAGTTCTTC. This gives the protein CASSQISYNEQFF.

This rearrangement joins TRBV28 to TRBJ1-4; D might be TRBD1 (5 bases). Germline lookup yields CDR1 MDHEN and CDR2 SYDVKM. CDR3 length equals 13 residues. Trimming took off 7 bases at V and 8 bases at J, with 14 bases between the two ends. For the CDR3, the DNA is TGTGCCAGCACTTTGGGGGGGGACGAAAAACTGTTTTTT. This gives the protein CASTLGGDEKLFF. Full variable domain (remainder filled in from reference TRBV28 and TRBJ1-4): DVKVTQSSRYLVKRTGEKVFLECVQDMDHENMFWYRQDPGLGLRLIYFSYDVKMKEKGDIPEGYSVSREKKERFSLILESASTNQTSMYLCASTLGGDEKLFFGSGTQLSVL.

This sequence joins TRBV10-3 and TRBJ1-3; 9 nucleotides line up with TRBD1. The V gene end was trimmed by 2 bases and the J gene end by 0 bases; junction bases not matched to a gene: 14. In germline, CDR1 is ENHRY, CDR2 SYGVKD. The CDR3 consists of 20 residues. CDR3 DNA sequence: TGTGCCATCAGTGAGATGTTTCTGGGACAGGGAACTCTCTCTGGAAACACCATATATTTT. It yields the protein CAISEMFLGQGTLSGNTIYF.

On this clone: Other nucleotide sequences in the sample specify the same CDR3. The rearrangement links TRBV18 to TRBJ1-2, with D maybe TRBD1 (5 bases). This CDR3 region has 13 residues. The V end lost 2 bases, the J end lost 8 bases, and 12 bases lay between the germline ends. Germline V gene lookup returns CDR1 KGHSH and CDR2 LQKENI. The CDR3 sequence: CASSPSDTRGYTF. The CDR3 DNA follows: TGTGCCAGCTCACCATCGGACACTCGGGGCTACACCTTC. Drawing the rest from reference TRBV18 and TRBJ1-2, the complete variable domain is NAGVMQNPRHLVRRRGQEARLRCSPMKGHSHVYWYRQLPEEGLKFMVYLQKENIIDESGMPKERFSAEFPKEGPSILRIQQVVRGDSAAYFCASSPSDTRGYTFGSGTRLTVV.

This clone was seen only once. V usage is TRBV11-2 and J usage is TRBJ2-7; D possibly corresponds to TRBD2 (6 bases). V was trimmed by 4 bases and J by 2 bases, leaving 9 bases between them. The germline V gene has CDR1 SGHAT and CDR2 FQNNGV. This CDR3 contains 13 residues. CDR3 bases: TGTGCCAGCAGCTCCGCGGGGACCTACGAGCAGTACTTC. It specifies CASSSAGTYEQYF.

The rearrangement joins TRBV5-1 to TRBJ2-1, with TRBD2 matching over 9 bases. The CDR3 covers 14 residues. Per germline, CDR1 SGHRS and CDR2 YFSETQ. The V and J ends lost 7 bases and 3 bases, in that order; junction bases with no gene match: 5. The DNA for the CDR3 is TGCGCCAGCGGAGCGGGAGGCCACTACAATGAGCAGTTCTTC. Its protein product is CASGAGGHYNEQFF.

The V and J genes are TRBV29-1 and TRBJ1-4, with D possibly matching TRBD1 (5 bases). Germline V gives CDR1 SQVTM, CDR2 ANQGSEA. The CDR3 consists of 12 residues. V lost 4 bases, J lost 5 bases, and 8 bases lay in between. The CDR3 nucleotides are TGCAGCGTTGCCAGGGCCAATGAAAAACTGTTTTTT. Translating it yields CSVARANEKLFF.

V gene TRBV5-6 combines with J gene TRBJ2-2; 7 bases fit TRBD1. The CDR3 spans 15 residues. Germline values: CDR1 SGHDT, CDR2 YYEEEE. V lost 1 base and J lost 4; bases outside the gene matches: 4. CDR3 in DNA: TGTGCCAGCAGCTTGTACAGGGGCCCCACCGGGGAGCTGTTTTTT. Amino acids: CASSLYRGPTGELFF.

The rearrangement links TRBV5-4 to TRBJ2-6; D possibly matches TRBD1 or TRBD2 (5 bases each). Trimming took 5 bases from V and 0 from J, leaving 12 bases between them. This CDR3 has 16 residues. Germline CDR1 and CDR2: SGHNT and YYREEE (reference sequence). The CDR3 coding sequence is TGTGCCAGCAGAAGGGACGGTAACTCTGGGGCCAACGTCCTGACTTTC. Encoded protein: CASRRDGNSGANVLTF.

The CDR3 DNA sequence: TGTGCCAGCACACAGGTCAACGAGCAGTACTTC. Protein: CASTQVNEQYF. V gene TRBV2 combines with J gene TRBJ2-7, with D possibly TRBD1 on 5 matching bases. The CDR3 is 11 residues long. Germline loops: CDR1 SNHLY, CDR2 FYNNEI. The ends were cut back, 7 bases at V and 5 bases at J, with 9 bases in the middle. Drawing the rest from reference TRBV2 and TRBJ2-7, the complete variable domain is EPEVTQTPSHQVTQMGQEVILRCVPISNHLYFYWYRQILGQKVEFLVSFYNNEISEKSEIFDDQFSVERPDGSNFTLKIRSTKLEDSAMYFCASTQVNEQYFGPGTRLTVT.

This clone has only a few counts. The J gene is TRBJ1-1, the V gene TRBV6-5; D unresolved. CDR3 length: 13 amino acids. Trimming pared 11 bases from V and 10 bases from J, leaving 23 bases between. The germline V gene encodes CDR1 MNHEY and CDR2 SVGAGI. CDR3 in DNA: TGTGCCGCAATCCCTCCTCAACGGGTTGGAGCTTTCTTT. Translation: CAAIPPQRVGAFF.

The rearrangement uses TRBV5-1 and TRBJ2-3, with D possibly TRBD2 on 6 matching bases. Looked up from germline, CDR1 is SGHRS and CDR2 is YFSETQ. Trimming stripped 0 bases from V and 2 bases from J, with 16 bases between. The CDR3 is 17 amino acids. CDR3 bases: TGCGCCAGCAGCTTGGCCCCTGTAGCGGAGACCACAGATACGCAGTATTTT. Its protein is CASSLAPVAETTDTQYF.

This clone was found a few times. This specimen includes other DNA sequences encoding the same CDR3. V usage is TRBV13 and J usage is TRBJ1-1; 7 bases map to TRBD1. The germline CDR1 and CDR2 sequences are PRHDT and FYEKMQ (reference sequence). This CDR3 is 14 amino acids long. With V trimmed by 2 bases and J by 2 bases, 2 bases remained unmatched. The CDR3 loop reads CASSLRGHNTEAFF. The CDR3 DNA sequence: TGTGCCAGCAGCTTAAGGGGGCATAACACTGAAGCTTTCTTT.

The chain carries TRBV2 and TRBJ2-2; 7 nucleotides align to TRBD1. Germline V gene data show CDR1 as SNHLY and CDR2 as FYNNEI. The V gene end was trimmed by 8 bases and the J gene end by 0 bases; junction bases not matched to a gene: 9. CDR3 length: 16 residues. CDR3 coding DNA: TGTGCCAGCCTCCCTTCCGGGACAGCGAACACCGGGGAGCTGTTTTTT. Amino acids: CASLPSGTANTGELFF. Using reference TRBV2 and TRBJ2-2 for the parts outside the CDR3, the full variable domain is EPEVTQTPSHQVTQMGQEVILRCVPISNHLYFYWYRQILGQKVEFLVSFYNNEISEKSEIFDDQFSVERPDGSNFTLKIRSTKLEDSAMYFCASLPSGTANTGELFFGEGSRLTVL.

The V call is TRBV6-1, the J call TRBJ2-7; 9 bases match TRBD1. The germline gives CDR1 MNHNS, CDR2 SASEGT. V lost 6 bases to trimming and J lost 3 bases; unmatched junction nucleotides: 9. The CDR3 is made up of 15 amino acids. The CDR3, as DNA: TGTGCCAGCAGCCGAAGAGGGACAGGGAACTACGAGCAGTACTTC. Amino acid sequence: CASSRRGTGNYEQYF.

CDR3 DNA sequence: TGTGCCAGCAGTTCCCCCCGGGACAGAAATGAAAAACTGTTTTTT. Translation gives CASSSPRDRNEKLFF. The gene calls are TRBV6-6 and TRBJ1-4; 7 nucleotides agree with TRBD1. The ends lost 4 bases at V and 5 bases at J; junction bases unmatched: 7. This CDR3 has 15 residues. Germline values: CDR1 MNHNY, CDR2 SVGAGI (reference sequence).

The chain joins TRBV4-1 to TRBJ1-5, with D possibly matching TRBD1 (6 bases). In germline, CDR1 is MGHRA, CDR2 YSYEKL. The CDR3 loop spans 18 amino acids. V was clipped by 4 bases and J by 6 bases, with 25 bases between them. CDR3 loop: CASSPTLQGAWLGQPQHF. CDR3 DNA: TGCGCCAGCAGCCCGACGTTACAGGGAGCGTGGCTAGGTCAGCCCCAGCATTTT.

CDR3 in amino acids: CASSLPYPGFEQYF. CDR3 nucleotide sequence: TGTGCCAGCAGTTTACCTTACCCGGGGTTCGAGCAGTACTTC. The chain couples TRBV28 to TRBJ2-7; D is perhaps TRBD2 (5 bases). V gave up 2 bases and J gave up 6 bases, with 14 bases separating them. Germline V CDR1 and CDR2: MDHEN, SYDVKM. There are 14 residues in the CDR3.

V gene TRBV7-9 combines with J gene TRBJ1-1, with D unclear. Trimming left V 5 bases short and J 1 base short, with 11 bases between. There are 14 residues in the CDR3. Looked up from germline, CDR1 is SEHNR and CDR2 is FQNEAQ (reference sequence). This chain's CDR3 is CASSISTGNTEAFF. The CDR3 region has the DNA TGTGCCAGCAGCATTTCGACGGGGAACACTGAAGCTTTCTTT.

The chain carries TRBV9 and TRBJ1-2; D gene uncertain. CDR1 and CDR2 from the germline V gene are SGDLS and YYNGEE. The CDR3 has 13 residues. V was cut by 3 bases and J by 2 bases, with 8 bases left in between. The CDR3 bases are TGTGCCAGCAGCGCGACCCTAAACTATGGCTACACCTTC. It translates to CASSATLNYGYTF.